This T cell receptor beta chain was recorded in a study of beta chain features in type 1 diabetes. Study at large: All of the samples together had 95 million to 140 million sorted cells examined.

Study-wide results and limits: In the patient group, naive, central memory and Treg TCRB repertoires seemed more alike than in the healthy donor group. When VDJ junctions were examined, type 1 diabetes patients showed fewer insertions and more deletions. Moderate yet significant TCRB CDR3 shortening was seen in Type 1 diabetes patients in all four CD4+ subsets.

The V and J ends lost 10 bases and 5 bases respectively, with 19 bases between them. The CDR3 spans 14 residues. Germline V CDR1 and CDR2: LNHDA, SQIVND (reference sequence). Notes on this clone: Its antigen is not identified.

Reverse transcription of all isolated RNA meant that expressed TCRB transcripts were sequenced. Profiling relied on immunoSEQ multiplex PCR, and the TCRdb table lists in-frame clones only, not all of them. The sample lists 350,000 or so clones; 15% to 20% were seen once. The TCR comes from a woman under 30 in good health. Material: naive CD4+ T cells from blood. The chain employs TRBV19 and TRBJ2-3, with D perhaps matching TRBD2 (5 bases). CDR3 loop: CATRRGGGVDTQYF. DNA of the CDR3: TGTGCCACCCGGCGAGGAGGAGGCGTAGATACGCAGTATTTT.